The 20 T cell receptor beta chains presented below share a single source sample, sequenced in a study of cytomegalovirus exposure and HLA in healthy donors. In the PCR, 60 Vbeta and 13 Jbeta primers were used. Clones were sequenced by immunoSEQ multiplex PCR, and TCRdb holds only the in-frame ones, with some missing. The table has 65,000 to 85,000 clones, 55% to 80% seen once. Sequencing was performed on PBMCs. The receptors shown here come from a woman in her thirties in good health and CMV-seronegative.

The gene calls are TRBV19 and TRBJ2-2, with D possibly matching TRBD2 (6 bases). V lost 4 bases and J 5 bases, leaving 11 bases between the germline ends. CDR1 is LNHDA, CDR2 SQIVND, per germline (reference sequence). This CDR3 spans 14 amino acids. CDR3 region: CASSTGGKTGELFF. The CDR3 nucleotides read TGTGCCAGTAGTACTGGAGGGAAGACCGGGGAGCTGTTTTTT.

This clone was counted only a few times. The rearrangement links TRBV11-3 to TRBJ2-7, with 7 bases fitting TRBD1. V dropped 0 bases and J dropped 2; count of bases not matched to a gene: 4. The V gene's germline CDR1 is SGHNT and CDR2 YENEEA. The CDR3 is 15 residues long. The CDR3 DNA follows: TGTGCCAGCAGCTTAGATAGCCAGGGGGCCTACGAGCAGTACTTC. This gives the protein CASSLDSQGAYEQYF.

The J gene is TRBJ2-5, the V gene TRBV6-1, with 10 bases that match TRBD1. Looked up from germline, CDR1 is MNHNS and CDR2 is SASEGT. The CDR3 has 13 amino acids. The V segment lost 8 bases and the J segment 3 bases; nucleotides outside the gene matches: 3. CDR3 DNA sequence: TGTGCCAGCGCGGGGACAGGGGAAGAGACCCAGTACTTC. Its translation is CASAGTGEETQYF.

The genes are TRBV18 and TRBJ2-3, with D possibly TRBD2 on 6 matching bases. In germline, CDR1 is KGHSH, CDR2 LQKENI. The CDR3 loop spans 16 amino acids. V was clipped by 1 base and J by 6 bases, with 17 bases between them. The CDR3 loop is CASSPLGGATPDTQYF. The CDR3 DNA is TGTGCCAGCTCACCACTAGGAGGGGCGACACCTGATACGCAGTATTTT. Looking up the rest from reference TRBV18 and TRBJ2-3 gives the full variable domain: NAGVMQNPRHLVRRRGQEARLRCSPMKGHSHVYWYRQLPEEGLKFMVYLQKENIIDESGMPKERFSAEFPKEGPSILRIQQVVRGDSAAYFCASSPLGGATPDTQYFGPGTRLTVL.

The rearrangement uses TRBV6-6 and TRBJ2-6; D unclear. In germline, CDR1 is MNHNY, CDR2 SVGAGI (reference sequence). Trimming removed 5 bases from V and 0 bases from J, with 8 bases in between. The length of the CDR3 is 15 residues. CDR3 residues: CASSLSVSGANVLTF. The CDR3 region has the DNA TGTGCCAGCAGTCTATCCGTCTCTGGGGCCAACGTCCTGACTTTC.

Regarding this clone: Other DNA sequences in the sample encode the same CDR3. This rearrangement joins TRBV4-2 to TRBJ2-5; 7 bases are shared with TRBD2. The CDR3 has 15 residues. V shed 3 bases and J 5 bases; nucleotides not matched to a gene: 9. Germline lookup yields CDR1 LGHNA and CDR2 YNFKEQ. CDR3 bases: TGTGCCAGCAGCCAGGCCGGGACTACTAGGGAGACCCAGTACTTC. Translation gives CASSQAGTTRETQYF.

The V gene is TRBV14, the J gene TRBJ1-3; the D is unclear. Per germline, CDR1 SGHDN and CDR2 FVKESK. The CDR3 covers 15 residues. V gave up 0 bases and J gave up 4 bases, with 10 bases separating them. DNA for the CDR3: TGTGCCAGCAGCCAAGATCGGGGTCCAGGAAACACCATATATTTT. Encoded protein: CASSQDRGPGNTIYF.

The chain joins TRBV6-6 to TRBJ2-5, with D possibly matching TRBD2 (6 bases). This CDR3 is built from 14 residues. Trimming took 7 bases from V and 6 from J, leaving 18 bases between them. The germline V gene has CDR1 MNHNY and CDR2 SVGAGI (reference sequence). The CDR3: CASTPEGFFQTQYF. The CDR3, as DNA: TGTGCCAGCACCCCGGAGGGGTTCTTTCAGACCCAGTACTTC.

V is TRBV28 and J is TRBJ1-2; no clear D. Germline V gene data show CDR1 as MDHEN and CDR2 as SYDVKM. The germline V and J ends were trimmed by 8 bases and 1 base, with 11 bases remaining between them. The CDR3 sequence is 13 residues long. CDR3 coding DNA: TGTGCCAGCGGAGGGAGCTATAACTATGGCTACACCTTC. Protein: CASGGSYNYGYTF.

V usage is TRBV7-8 and J usage is TRBJ1-5; 8 bases line up with TRBD1. This CDR3 has 13 residues. After removal of 3 bases from V and 9 bases from J, the junction contained 4 bases not matched to a gene. Germline values: CDR1 SGHVS, CDR2 FQNEAQ. CDR3 bases: TGTGCCAGCAGCTTGACAGGGGATCGGCCCCAGCATTTT. Protein: CASSLTGDRPQHF.

The chain joins TRBV11-2 to TRBJ2-1, with D unclear. CDR1 is SGHAT, CDR2 FQNNGV, per germline. V was shortened by 5 bases and J by 3 bases, with 14 bases between the two germline ends. The length of the CDR3 is 15 residues. CDR3 DNA sequence: TGTGCCAGCAGCCCGTTTGATAAACTCTACAATGAGCAGTTCTTC. Translation: CASSPFDKLYNEQFF.

This clone was detected only once. V gene TRBV28 combines with J gene TRBJ1-2; 8 bases are a match to TRBD1. CDR1 and CDR2 from the germline V gene are MDHEN and SYDVKM. Losses at the gene ends were 2 bases for V and 8 bases for J; bases not matched to a gene: 16. The CDR3 length is 17 residues. CDR3 region: CASSLRAGGRGRIGYTF. CDR3 in DNA: TGTGCCAGCAGTTTACGGGCAGGGGGCAGAGGCAGGATCGGCTACACCTTC.

V is TRBV4-1 and J is TRBJ2-1; D may be TRBD2 (6 bases). The V end was cut by 4 bases, the J end by 8 bases, with 18 bases between. The CDR3 consists of 15 residues. Germline lookup yields CDR1 MGHRA and CDR2 YSYEKL. CDR3 region: CASSPNSGGADEQFF. Written as DNA, the CDR3 is TGCGCCAGCAGCCCTAACAGTGGAGGGGCAGATGAGCAGTTCTTC.

This clone showed up just a few times. V is TRBV10-3 and J is TRBJ1-2; D call uncertain. The CDR3 is 13 residues long. V was shortened by 2 bases and J by 3 bases, with 7 bases between the two germline ends. In germline, CDR1 is ENHRY, CDR2 SYGVKD. The CDR3 protein is CAISEGPDYGYTF. In DNA, the CDR3 is TGTGCCATCAGTGAGGGCCCAGACTATGGCTACACCTTC.

The V gene is TRBV6-6, the J gene TRBJ2-1; maybe TRBD2 (5 bases). Germline assignment: CDR1 MNHNY and CDR2 SVGAGI (reference sequence). The CDR3 totals 15 residues. Trimming took 4 bases from V and 7 from J, leaving 17 bases between them. The CDR3 protein is CASSSWTEVRNEQFF. The CDR3 coding sequence is TGTGCCAGCAGTTCATGGACGGAGGTCAGAAATGAGCAGTTCTTC.

The chain links TRBV5-4 to TRBJ1-1; tentatively, D is TRBD1 (6 bases). This CDR3 has 15 residues. Per germline, CDR1 SGHNT and CDR2 YYREEE (reference sequence). V lost 4 bases and J 1 base, leaving 14 bases between the germline ends. The CDR3 nucleotides are TGTGCCAGCAGCACCACACAGGGTGGGAACACTGAAGCTTTCTTT. It translates to CASSTTQGGNTEAFF.

The J gene is TRBJ2-1, the V gene TRBV2, with D perhaps matching TRBD2 (6 bases). Germline lookup yields CDR1 SNHLY and CDR2 FYNNEI. The CDR3 loop spans 16 amino acids. Trimming pared 8 bases from V and 0 bases from J, leaving 17 bases between. Here the CDR3 reads CASAWRDVSSYNEQFF. CDR3 nucleotide sequence: TGTGCCAGCGCCTGGCGGGACGTGAGCTCCTACAATGAGCAGTTCTTC. The entire variable domain, with the rest obtained from reference TRBV2 and TRBJ2-1, is as follows: EPEVTQTPSHQVTQMGQEVILRCVPISNHLYFYWYRQILGQKVEFLVSFYNNEISEKSEIFDDQFSVERPDGSNFTLKIRSTKLEDSAMYFCASAWRDVSSYNEQFFGPGTRLTVL.

This clone was seen only a few times. The chain recombines TRBV28 with TRBJ1-2; the D is unclear. Germline V gives CDR1 MDHEN, CDR2 SYDVKM. V lost 6 bases and J lost 4, with 12 bases in between. The CDR3 consists of 13 residues. The chain's CDR3 is CASSLNLRYGYTF. CDR3 coding DNA: TGTGCCAGCAGCCTTAATCTCCGCTATGGCTACACCTTC.

As to this clone: The junction departs from the called germline gene at one end, perhaps through a read error. This rearrangement joins TRBV2 to TRBJ1-2; TRBD1 is a possible D gene (6 bases). CDR1 is SNHLY, CDR2 FYNNEI, per germline. The CDR3 is made up of 12 amino acids. CDR3: CASRDRNYGYPF. DNA of the CDR3: TGTGCCAGCAGGGACAGAAACTATGGCTACCCCTTC.

The rearrangement joins TRBV30 to TRBJ1-1, with 9 bases lining up with TRBD1. V lost 3 bases to trimming and J lost 14 bases; unmatched junction nucleotides: 7. CDR1 and CDR2 (germline): GTSNPN, SVGIG (reference sequence). This CDR3 spans 11 amino acids. The CDR3 coding sequence is TGTGCCTGGAGCGTAGGGACAGGGCGGTTCTTT. It codes for CAWSVGTGRFF.